This T cell receptor (beta chain) came from a study of blood T cell repertoires in COVID-19. The CDR3 covers 14 residues. CDR1 and CDR2 from the germline V gene are MNHEY and SVGAGI. Germline trimming cut 8 bases from V and 7 bases from J; bases unmatched to any gene: 10. The count of this clone is one. Clones were read by immunoSEQ multiplex PCR, and TCRdb kept only the in-frame ones, dropping some. The top ten hold 5.5% to 7% of the sample, which has 150,000 or so clones, 86% seen once. Sequencing was done on a sample of peripheral blood. The V call is TRBV6-5, the J call TRBJ1-2; 10 bases agree with TRBD1. The source of this sequence is a man in his forties or fifties with active or convalescent COVID-19. In DNA, the CDR3 is TGTGCCAGCCGGGGGGGGACAGGGGCCTTTGGCTACACCTTC. Translating it yields CASRGGTGAFGYTF.